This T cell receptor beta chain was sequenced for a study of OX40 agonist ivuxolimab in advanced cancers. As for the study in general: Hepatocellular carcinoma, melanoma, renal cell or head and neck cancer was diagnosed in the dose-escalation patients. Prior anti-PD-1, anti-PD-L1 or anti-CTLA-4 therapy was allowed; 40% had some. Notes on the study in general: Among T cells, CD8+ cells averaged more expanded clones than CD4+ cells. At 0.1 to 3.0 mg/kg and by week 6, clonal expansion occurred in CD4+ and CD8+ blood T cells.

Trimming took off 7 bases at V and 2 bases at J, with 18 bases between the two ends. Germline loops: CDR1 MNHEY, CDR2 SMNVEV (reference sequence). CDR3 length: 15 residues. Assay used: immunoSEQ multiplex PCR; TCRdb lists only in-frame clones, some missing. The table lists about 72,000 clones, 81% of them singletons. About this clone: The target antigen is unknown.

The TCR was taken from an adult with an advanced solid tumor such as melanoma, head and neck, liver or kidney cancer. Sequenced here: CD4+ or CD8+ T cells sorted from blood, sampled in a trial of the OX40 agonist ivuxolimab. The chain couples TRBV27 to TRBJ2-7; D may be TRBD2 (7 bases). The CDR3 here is CASTKGGAPPYEQYF. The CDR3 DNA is TGTGCCAGCACCAAGGGGGGGGCCCCCCCCTACGAGCAGTACTTC.